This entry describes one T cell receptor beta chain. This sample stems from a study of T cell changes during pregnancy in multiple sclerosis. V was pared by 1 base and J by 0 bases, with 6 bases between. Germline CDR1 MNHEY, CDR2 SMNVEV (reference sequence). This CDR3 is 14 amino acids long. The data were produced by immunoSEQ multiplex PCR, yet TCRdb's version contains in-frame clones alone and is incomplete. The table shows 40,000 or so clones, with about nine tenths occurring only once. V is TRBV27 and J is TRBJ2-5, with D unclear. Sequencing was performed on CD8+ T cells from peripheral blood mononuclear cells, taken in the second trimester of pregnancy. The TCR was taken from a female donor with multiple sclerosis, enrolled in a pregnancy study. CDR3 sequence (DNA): TGTGCCAGCAGTTTATTGACAAACCAAGAGACCCAGTACTTC. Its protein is CASSLLTNQETQYF.